This T cell receptor (beta chain) was captured in a study of CD8+ T cells in alopecia areata. Study-level information: The investigators scored severity in treated patients by the percentage of affected scalp area.

cDNA serving as the sequencing template came from extracted, reverse transcribed RNA. Generated by immunoSEQ multiplex PCR, the TCRdb table keeps only in-frame clones and is missing some. Of approximately 200,000 clones in the sample, about 62% were seen once. Trimming removed 0 bases at V and 6 bases at J, with 18 bases between. CDR1 and CDR2 from the germline V gene are MNHEY and SMNVEV (reference sequence). This CDR3 spans 16 amino acids. Stated treatment: oral pan-JAK inhibitor, 5-10 mg twice daily. The sequencing used CD4+ T cells sorted from blood, collected at week 24, from a patient treated with tofacitinib. The chain carries TRBV27 and TRBJ2-7, with TRBD2 as a possible D gene (7 bases). The TCR originated in a human donor with alopecia areata. The CDR3 coding sequence is TGTGCCAGCAGTTTATCCCGGGGGGCCTGGATGGGCGAGCAGTACTTC. Its protein is CASSLSRGAWMGEQYF.